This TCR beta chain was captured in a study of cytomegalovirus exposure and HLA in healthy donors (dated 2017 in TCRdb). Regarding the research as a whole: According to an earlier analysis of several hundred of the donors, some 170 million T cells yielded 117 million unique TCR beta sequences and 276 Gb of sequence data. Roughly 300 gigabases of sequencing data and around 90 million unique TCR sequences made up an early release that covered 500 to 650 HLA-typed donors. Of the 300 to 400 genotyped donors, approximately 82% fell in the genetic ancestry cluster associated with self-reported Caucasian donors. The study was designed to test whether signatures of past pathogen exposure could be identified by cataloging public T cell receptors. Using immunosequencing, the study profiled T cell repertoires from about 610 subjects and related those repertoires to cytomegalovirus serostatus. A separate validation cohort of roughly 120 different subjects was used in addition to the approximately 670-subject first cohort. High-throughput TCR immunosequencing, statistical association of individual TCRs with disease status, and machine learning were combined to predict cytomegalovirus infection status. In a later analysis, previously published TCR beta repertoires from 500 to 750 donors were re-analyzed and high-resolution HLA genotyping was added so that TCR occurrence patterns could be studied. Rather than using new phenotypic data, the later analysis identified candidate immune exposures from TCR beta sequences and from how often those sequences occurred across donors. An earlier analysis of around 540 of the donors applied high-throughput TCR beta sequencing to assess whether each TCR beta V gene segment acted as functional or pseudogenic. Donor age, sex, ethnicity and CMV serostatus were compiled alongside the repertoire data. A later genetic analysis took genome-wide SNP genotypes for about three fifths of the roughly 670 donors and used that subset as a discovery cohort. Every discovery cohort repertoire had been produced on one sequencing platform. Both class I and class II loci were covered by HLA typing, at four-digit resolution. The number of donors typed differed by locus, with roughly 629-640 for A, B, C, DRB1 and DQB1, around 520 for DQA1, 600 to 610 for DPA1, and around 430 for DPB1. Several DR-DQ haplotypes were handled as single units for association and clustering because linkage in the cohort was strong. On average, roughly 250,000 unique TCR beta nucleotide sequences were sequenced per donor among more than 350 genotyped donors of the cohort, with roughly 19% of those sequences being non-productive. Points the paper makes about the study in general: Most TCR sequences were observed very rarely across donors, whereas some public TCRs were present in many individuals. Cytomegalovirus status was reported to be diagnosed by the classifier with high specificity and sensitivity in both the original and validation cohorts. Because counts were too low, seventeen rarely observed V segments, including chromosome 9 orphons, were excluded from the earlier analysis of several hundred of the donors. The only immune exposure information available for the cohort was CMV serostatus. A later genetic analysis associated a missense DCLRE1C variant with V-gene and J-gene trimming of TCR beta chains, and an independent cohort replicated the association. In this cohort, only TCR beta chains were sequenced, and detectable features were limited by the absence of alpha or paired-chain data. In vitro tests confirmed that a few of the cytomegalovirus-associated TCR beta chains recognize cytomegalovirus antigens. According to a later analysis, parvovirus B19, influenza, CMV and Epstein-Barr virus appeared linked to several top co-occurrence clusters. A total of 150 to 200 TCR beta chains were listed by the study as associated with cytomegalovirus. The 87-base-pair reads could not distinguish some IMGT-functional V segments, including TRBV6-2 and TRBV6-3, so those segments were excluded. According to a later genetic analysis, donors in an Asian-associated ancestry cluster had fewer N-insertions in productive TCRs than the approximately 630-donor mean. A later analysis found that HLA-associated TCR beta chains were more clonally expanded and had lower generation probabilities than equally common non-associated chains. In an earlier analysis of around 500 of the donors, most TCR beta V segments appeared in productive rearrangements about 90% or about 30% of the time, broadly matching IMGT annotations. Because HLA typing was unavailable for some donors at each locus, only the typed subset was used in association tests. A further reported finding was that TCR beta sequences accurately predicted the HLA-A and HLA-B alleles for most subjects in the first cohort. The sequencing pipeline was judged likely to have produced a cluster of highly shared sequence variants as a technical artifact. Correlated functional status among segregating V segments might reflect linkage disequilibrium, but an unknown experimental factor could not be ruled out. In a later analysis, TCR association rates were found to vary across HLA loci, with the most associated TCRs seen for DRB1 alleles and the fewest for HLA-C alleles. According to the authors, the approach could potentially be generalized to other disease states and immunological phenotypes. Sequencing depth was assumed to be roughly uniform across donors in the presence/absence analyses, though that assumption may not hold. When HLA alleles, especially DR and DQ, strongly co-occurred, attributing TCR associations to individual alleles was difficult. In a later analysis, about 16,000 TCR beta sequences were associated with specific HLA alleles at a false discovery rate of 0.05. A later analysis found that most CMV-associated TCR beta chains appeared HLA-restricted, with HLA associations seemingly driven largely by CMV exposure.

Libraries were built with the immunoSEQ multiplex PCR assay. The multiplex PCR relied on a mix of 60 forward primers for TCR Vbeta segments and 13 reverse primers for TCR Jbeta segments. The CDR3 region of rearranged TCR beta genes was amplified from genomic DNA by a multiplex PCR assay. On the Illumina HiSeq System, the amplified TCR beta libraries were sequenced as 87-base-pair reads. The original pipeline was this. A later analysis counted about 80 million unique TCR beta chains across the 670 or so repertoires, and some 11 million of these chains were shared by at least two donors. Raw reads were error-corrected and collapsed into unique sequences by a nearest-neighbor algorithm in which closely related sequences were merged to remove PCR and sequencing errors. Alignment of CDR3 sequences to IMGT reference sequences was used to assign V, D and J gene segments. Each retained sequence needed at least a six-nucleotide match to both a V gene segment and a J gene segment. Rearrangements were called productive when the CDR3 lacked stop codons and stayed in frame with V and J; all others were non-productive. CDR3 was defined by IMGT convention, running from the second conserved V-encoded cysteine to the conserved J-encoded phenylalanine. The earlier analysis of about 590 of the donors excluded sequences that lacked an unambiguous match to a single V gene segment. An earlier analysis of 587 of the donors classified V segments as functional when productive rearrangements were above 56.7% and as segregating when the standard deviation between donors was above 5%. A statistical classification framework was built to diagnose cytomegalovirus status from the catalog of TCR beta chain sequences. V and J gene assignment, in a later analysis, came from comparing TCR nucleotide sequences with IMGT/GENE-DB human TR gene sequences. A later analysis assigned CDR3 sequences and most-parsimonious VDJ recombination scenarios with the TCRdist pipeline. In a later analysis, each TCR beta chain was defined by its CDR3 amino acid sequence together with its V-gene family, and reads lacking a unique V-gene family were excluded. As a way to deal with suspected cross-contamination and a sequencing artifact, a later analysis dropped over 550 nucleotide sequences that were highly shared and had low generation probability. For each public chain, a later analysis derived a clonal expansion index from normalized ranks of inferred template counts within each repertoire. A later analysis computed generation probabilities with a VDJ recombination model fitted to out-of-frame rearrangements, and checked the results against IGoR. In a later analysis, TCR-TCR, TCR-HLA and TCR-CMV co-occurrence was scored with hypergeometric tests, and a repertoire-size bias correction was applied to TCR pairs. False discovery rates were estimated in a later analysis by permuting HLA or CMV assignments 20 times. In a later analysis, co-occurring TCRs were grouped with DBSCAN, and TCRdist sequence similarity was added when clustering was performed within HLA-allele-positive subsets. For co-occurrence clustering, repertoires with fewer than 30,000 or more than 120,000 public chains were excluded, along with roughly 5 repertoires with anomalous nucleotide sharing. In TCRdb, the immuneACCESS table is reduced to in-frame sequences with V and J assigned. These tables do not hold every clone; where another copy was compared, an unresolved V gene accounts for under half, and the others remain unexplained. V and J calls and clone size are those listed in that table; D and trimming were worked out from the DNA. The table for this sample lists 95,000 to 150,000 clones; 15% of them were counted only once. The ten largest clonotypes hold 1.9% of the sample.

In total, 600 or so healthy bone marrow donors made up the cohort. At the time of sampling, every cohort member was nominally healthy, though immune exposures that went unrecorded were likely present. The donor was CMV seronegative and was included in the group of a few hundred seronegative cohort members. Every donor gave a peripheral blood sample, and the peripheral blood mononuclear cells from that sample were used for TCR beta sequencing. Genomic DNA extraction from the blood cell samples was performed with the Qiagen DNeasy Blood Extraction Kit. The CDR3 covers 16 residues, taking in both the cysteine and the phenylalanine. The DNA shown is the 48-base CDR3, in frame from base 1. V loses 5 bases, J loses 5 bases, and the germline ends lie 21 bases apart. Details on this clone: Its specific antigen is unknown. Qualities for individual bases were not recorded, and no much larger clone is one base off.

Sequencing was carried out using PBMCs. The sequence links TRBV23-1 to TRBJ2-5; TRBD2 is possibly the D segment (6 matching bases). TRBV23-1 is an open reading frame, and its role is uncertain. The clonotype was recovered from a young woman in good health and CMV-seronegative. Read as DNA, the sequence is TGCGCCAGCAGTGATCCGTTGGAGGGAGATCCCGAGACCCAGTACTTC. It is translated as CASSDPLEGDPETQYF.